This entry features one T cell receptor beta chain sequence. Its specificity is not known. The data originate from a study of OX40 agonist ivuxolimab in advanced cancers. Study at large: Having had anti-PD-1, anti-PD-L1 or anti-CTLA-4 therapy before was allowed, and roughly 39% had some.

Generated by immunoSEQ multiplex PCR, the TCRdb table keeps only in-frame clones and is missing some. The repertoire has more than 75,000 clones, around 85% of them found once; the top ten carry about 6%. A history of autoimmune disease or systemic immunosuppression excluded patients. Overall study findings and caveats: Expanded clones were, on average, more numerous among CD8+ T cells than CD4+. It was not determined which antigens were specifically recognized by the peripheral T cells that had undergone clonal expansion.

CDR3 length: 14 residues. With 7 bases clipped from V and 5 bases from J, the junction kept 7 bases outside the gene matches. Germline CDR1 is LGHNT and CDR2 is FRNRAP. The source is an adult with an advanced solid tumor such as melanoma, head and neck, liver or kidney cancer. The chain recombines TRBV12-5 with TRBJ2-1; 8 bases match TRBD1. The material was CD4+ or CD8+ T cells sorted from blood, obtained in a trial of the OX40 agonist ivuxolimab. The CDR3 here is CASAPGQGDNEQFF. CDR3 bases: TGTGCTAGTGCTCCTGGACAGGGTGACAATGAGCAGTTCTTC. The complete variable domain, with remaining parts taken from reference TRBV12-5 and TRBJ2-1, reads DARVTQTPRHKVTEMGQEVTMRCQPILGHNTVFWYRQTMMQGLELLAYFRNRAPLDDSGMPKDRFSAEMPDATLATLKIQPSEPRDSAVYFCASAPGQGDNEQFFGPGTRLTVL.